The 27 T cell receptor beta chains presented below share a single source sample, sequenced in a study. TCRdb independently ran MiXCR on the RT-PCR reads; one entry per CDR3 protein. The data contain about 680,000 distinct CDR3 sequences, 12% to 15% of them seen just once; the ten biggest clones take up roughly 3.9%. Sequencing was performed on memory CD4+ T cells from blood. The receptors here all came from a female donor in good health, serving as a healthy control.

This clonotype was observed many times. This chain's CDR3 is CASSPLGGRTEAFF. Written as DNA, the CDR3 is TGTGCCAGCAGTCCCCTGGGGGGCCGGACTGAAGCTTTCTTT. The gene calls are TRBV12-3 or TRBV12-4 and TRBJ1-1; perhaps TRBD1 as D (6 bases). Trimming took 5 bases from V and 5 from J, leaving 15 bases between them. This CDR3 has 14 amino acids.

This clonotype has a handful of counts. The chain uses TRBV4-1 and TRBJ1-2; the match to TRBD1 covers 9 bases. The CDR3 runs 15 residues. V trimming: 4 bases; J trimming: 4 bases; junction bases outside the gene matches: 7. CDR1 is MGHRA and CDR2 is YSYEKL in the germline V gene. Written as DNA, the CDR3 is TGCGCCAGCAGCCGGGGACAGGGTGGATTCTATGGCTACACCTTC. The encoded protein is CASSRGQGGFYGYTF.

This clonotype was seen a handful of times. The rearrangement joins TRBV27 to TRBJ1-4; D not resolved. Trimming stripped 8 bases from V and 4 bases from J, with 14 bases between. The CDR3 length is 14 residues. The germline V gene encodes CDR1 MNHEY and CDR2 SMNVEV (reference sequence). CDR3 loop: CASGEDGRNEKLFF. In DNA, the CDR3 is TGTGCCAGCGGAGAGGACGGACGTAATGAAAAACTGTTTTTT.

This chain connects TRBV20-1 to TRBJ1-5; the D gene is possibly TRBD1 (6 bases). V lost 0 bases and J 3 bases, leaving 15 bases between the germline ends. Germline V gene data show CDR1 as DFQATT and CDR2 as SNEGSKA (reference sequence). The length of the CDR3 is 16 residues. CDR3 region: CSAREGVGGYNQPQHF. The DNA of the CDR3 is TGCAGTGCTAGAGAGGGAGTAGGGGGTTACAATCAGCCCCAGCATTTT.

In this sample, this clonotype turned up a few times. The V call is TRBV24-1, the J call TRBJ2-5, with 9 bases lining up with TRBD1. The CDR3 has 16 amino acids. Trimming removed 3 bases from V and 4 bases from J; junction bases left unmatched: 8. Germline-derived CDR1 and CDR2 are KGHDR and SFDVKD. CDR3 sequence (DNA): TGTGCCACCAGTGATAGACAGGGGGGAGGCCCAGAGACCCAGTACTTC. Its translation: CATSDRQGGGPETQYF.

The chain joins TRBV20-1 to TRBJ2-2; perhaps TRBD1 as D (6 bases). Germline V lookup: CDR1 DFQATT, CDR2 SNEGSKA (reference sequence). The CDR3 consists of 14 residues. Trimming cost V 1 base and J 5 bases, with 11 bases left between them. The CDR3 loop reads CSARGGGGTGELFF. CDR3 bases: TGCAGTGCTAGAGGAGGGGGTGGGACCGGGGAGCTGTTTTTT.

This clonotype was recorded a few times. The CDR3 loop reads CASSYDRLSNTEAFF. The CDR3 region has the DNA TGTGCCAGCAGTTATGACCGTTTATCGAACACTGAAGCTTTCTTT. The chain recombines TRBV6-5 with TRBJ1-1; unclear D gene. Trimming took off 3 bases at V and 1 base at J, with 12 bases between the two ends. CDR1 is MNHEY and CDR2 is SVGAGI in the germline V gene. The CDR3 consists of 15 residues.

This clonotype has more than one count but fewer than ten. The V gene is TRBV9, the J gene TRBJ2-5; D possibly uses TRBD1 or TRBD2 (5 bases each). Germline assignment: CDR1 SGDLS and CDR2 YYNGEE. Trimming stripped 0 bases from V and 1 base from J, with 10 bases between. There are 15 residues in the CDR3. The CDR3 nucleotides read TGTGCCAGCAGCGTAGGACGGGACCTCCAAGAGACCCAGTACTTC. It specifies CASSVGRDLQETQYF.

This clonotype came up many times. This chain uses TRBV4-3 with TRBJ1-1, with 8 bases identical to TRBD1. This CDR3 is built from 14 residues. The germline V gene has CDR1 LGHNA and CDR2 YSLEER. J was trimmed by 5 bases and V by 4 bases; bases with no gene match: 6. The CDR3 DNA is TGCGCCAGCAGCCGAGGAACAGGGGGTACTGAAGCTTTCTTT. Protein sequence: CASSRGTGGTEAFF.

The sample holds many counts of this clonotype. The chain has TRBV9 and TRBJ1-1; 7 nucleotides line up with TRBD1. The CDR3 runs 14 residues. The germline CDR1 and CDR2 sequences are SGDLS and YYNGEE. Trimming at V came to 5 bases and at J to 5 bases, leaving 9 bases not matched to a gene. The CDR3 reads CASSKTGAGTEAFF. The CDR3 DNA is TGTGCCAGCAGTAAAACAGGGGCTGGAACTGAAGCTTTCTTT.

This clonotype was detected a few times. The chain recombines TRBV6-5 with TRBJ1-3; D possibly corresponds to TRBD1 (5 bases). Trimming pared 1 base from V and 0 bases from J, leaving 10 bases between. The CDR3 runs to 16 residues. CDR1 is MNHEY and CDR2 is SVGAGI in the germline V gene. The CDR3 nucleotides read TGTGCCAGCAGTTACTTCGCCGACAGCTCTGGAAACACCATATATTTT. Translation gives CASSYFADSSGNTIYF.

Only a few counts were recorded for this clonotype. The V gene is TRBV11-3, the J gene TRBJ2-1; 12 bases agree with TRBD2. The V and J ends lost 1 base and 9 bases, in that order; junction bases with no gene match: 4. CDR1 and CDR2 (germline): SGHNT, YENEEA. The CDR3 has 15 residues. The CDR3 region is CASSLGLAGAVEQFF. CDR3 nucleotides: TGTGCCAGCAGCTTAGGACTAGCGGGAGCGGTTGAGCAGTTCTTC.

This clonotype was observed a handful of times. This chain connects TRBV7-9 to TRBJ2-7; the match to TRBD2 covers 8 bases. CDR1 is SEHNR and CDR2 is FQNEAQ in the germline V gene (reference sequence). The CDR3 runs to 17 residues. V shed 1 base, J shed 0 bases, and the junction held 8 bases outside the gene matches. In nucleotides, the CDR3 is TGTGCCAGCAGCTTAGTATACTCGACTAGCGCCTCCTACGAGCAGTACTTC. Translation: CASSLVYSTSASYEQYF.

This clonotype was counted ten times or more. This chain connects TRBV5-1 to TRBJ1-5; D is unresolved. Germline V lookup: CDR1 SGHRS, CDR2 YFSETQ. The CDR3 length is 13 residues. The ends were cut back, 1 base at V and 6 bases at J, with 8 bases in the middle. The DNA for the CDR3 is TGCGCCAGCAGCTTGACCTTTAGTCAGCCCCAGCATTTT. Amino acid sequence: CASSLTFSQPQHF.

As DNA, the CDR3 is TGTGCCAGCACCACTTCGACAGGGTTCCCCGGGGAGCTGTTTTTT. This encodes CASTTSTGFPGELFF. The J gene is TRBJ2-2, the V gene TRBV7-9; 7 positions match TRBD1. Germline V gene sequence: CDR1 SEHNR, CDR2 FQNEAQ (reference sequence). The V gene end was trimmed by 7 bases and the J gene end by 6 bases; junction bases not matched to a gene: 11. The CDR3 runs to 15 residues. The whole variable domain, filled in from reference TRBV7-9 and TRBJ2-2, reads DTGVSQNPRHKITKRGQNVTFRCDPISEHNRLYWYRQTLGQGPEFLTYFQNEAQLEKSRLLSDRFSAERPKGSFSTLEIQRTEQGDSAMYLCASTTSTGFPGELFFGEGSRLTVL.

This clonotype was counted ten times or more. The V and J genes are TRBV6-5 and TRBJ2-7, with D tentatively TRBD1 or TRBD2 (5 bases each). V dropped 0 bases and J dropped 4 bases, with 13 bases sitting between them. CDR1 and CDR2 from the germline V gene are MNHEY and SVGAGI. The CDR3 covers 15 residues. In DNA form, the CDR3 reads TGTGCCAGCAGTTACTCGTATCGGGGCAGTTACGAGCAGTACTTC. This translates into CASSYSYRGSYEQYF.

The chain joins TRBV27 to TRBJ1-5; D is unclear. V shed 8 bases and J shed 5 bases, with 13 bases lying between them. Germline V gives CDR1 MNHEY, CDR2 SMNVEV (reference sequence). This CDR3 is 13 amino acids long. In nucleotides, the CDR3 is TGTGCCAGCGCCCCGAACAGAGATCAGCCCCAGCATTTT. Its protein is CASAPNRDQPQHF.

The chain carries TRBV6-6 and TRBJ1-1; the D gene is possibly TRBD1 (6 bases). The CDR3 consists of 15 residues. The germline CDR1 and CDR2 sequences are MNHNY and SVGAGI (reference sequence). The V end was cut by 7 bases, the J end by 4 bases, with 19 bases between. Written as DNA, the CDR3 is TGTGCCAGCAACGATCGATCCCAAGGGGGCACTGAAGCTTTCTTT. It is translated as CASNDRSQGGTEAFF.

This clonotype was counted at least ten times. J is TRBJ1-2 and V is TRBV20-1; maybe TRBD1 (5 bases). Trimming stripped 1 base from V and 5 bases from J, with 11 bases between. The germline V gene has CDR1 DFQATT and CDR2 SNEGSKA (reference sequence). This CDR3 spans 13 amino acids. CDR3 sequence: CSARGGGTYGYTF. In nucleotides, the CDR3 is TGCAGTGCTAGAGGGGGCGGAACATATGGCTACACCTTC.

This clonotype was seen a few times. CDR3 sequence (DNA): TGCGCCAGCAGCCAAGACCTCGGGACTACCTACAATGAGCAGTTCTTC. It encodes CASSQDLGTTYNEQFF. The rearrangement uses TRBV4-1 and TRBJ2-1; 7 nucleotides line up with TRBD2. The CDR3 is made up of 16 amino acids. J gave up 2 bases and V 0 bases, and 4 bases lay outside the gene matches. From germline, CDR1 is MGHRA and CDR2 YSYEKL.

This clonotype was detected ten times or more. The chain links TRBV7-2 to TRBJ2-5; 9 bases match TRBD1. Germline V gene sequence: CDR1 SGHTA, CDR2 FQGNSA. V lost 5 bases and J lost 5; bases outside the gene matches: 12. The CDR3 length is 16 residues. The CDR3 loop is CASSLITGGATETQYF. For the CDR3, the DNA is TGTGCCAGCAGCCTTATTACAGGGGGCGCGACGGAGACCCAGTACTTC. Looking up the rest from reference TRBV7-2 and TRBJ2-5 gives the full variable domain: GAGVSQSPSNKVTEKGKDVELRCDPISGHTALYWYRQSLGQGLEFLIYFQGNSAPDKSGLPSDRFSAERTGGSVSTLTIQRTQQEDSAVYLCASSLITGGATETQYFGPGTRLLVL.

There are a few counts of this clonotype. The chain carries TRBV4-3 and TRBJ2-7, with D perhaps TRBD1 or TRBD2 (5 bases each). The CDR3 covers 15 residues. V lost 3 bases and J lost 2, with 14 bases in between. Germline CDR1 and CDR2: LGHNA and YSLEER. Written as DNA, the CDR3 is TGCGCCAGCAGCCATAACGGGGCCGGAGCCTACGAGCAGTACTTC. Protein: CASSHNGAGAYEQYF.

There are many counts of this clonotype. The V gene is TRBV11-1, the J gene TRBJ2-7, with D maybe TRBD2 (6 bases). This CDR3 is built from 15 residues. Trimming removed 0 bases from V and 6 bases from J, with 15 bases in between. CDR1 SGHAT and CDR2 FQDESV come from the germline V gene (reference sequence). CDR3 sequence reads: CASSLAGTFVGEQYF. The CDR3 DNA reads TGTGCCAGCAGCTTAGCAGGGACTTTTGTGGGCGAGCAGTACTTC. Full variable domain (missing parts from reference TRBV11-1 and TRBJ2-7): EAEVAQSPRYKITEKSQAVAFWCDPISGHATLYWYRQILGQGPELLVQFQDESVVDDSQLPKDRFSAERLKGVDSTLKIQPAELGDSAMYLCASSLAGTFVGEQYFGPGTRLTVT.

The chain employs TRBV6-2 or TRBV6-3 and TRBJ2-7; D remains unclear. CDR3 length: 14 amino acids. Trimming left V 7 bases short and J 3 bases short, with 16 bases between. The germline CDR1 and CDR2 sequences are MNHEY and SVGEGT. CDR3 DNA sequence: TGTGCCAGCAAAGAGGACCCATTTTTCTACGAGCAGTACTTC. Encoded protein: CASKEDPFFYEQYF.

This clonotype turned up a few times. This chain connects TRBV20-1 to TRBJ2-4; D may be TRBD1 (5 bases). The length of the CDR3 is 12 residues. From germline, CDR1 is DFQATT and CDR2 SNEGSKA (reference sequence). Trimming removed 8 bases from V and 6 bases from J, with 14 bases in between. The CDR3 DNA is TGCAGTACCGCAGGGTTTGGAAACATTCAGTACTTC. It specifies CSTAGFGNIQYF.

This clonotype was seen a handful of times. The J gene is TRBJ2-7, the V gene TRBV3-1, with D perhaps matching TRBD1 (6 bases). Trimming cost V 10 bases and J 4 bases, with 17 bases left between them. The V gene's germline CDR1 is LGHDT and CDR2 YNNKEL (reference sequence). The CDR3 contains 13 residues. The CDR3, as DNA: TGTGCCACCTACAGCCGGGACACATACGAGCAGTACTTC. Residues: CATYSRDTYEQYF.

The chain joins TRBV7-3 to TRBJ2-3; the D is unclear. V lost 5 bases, J lost 2 bases, and 20 bases lay in between. Germline CDR1 reads SGHTA; CDR2 reads FQGTGA. This CDR3 has 17 residues. The DNA of the CDR3 is TGTGCCAGCAGCGTATCCCTAGGGCGTCCTTTCACAGATACGCAGTATTTT. Translating gives CASSVSLGRPFTDTQYF. Full variable domain (rest looked up from reference TRBV7-3 and TRBJ2-3): GAGVSQTPSNKVTEKGKYVELRCDPISGHTALYWYRQSLGQGPEFLIYFQGTGAADDSGLPNDRFFAVRPEGSVSTLKIQRTERGDSAVYLCASSVSLGRPFTDTQYFGPGTRLTVL.